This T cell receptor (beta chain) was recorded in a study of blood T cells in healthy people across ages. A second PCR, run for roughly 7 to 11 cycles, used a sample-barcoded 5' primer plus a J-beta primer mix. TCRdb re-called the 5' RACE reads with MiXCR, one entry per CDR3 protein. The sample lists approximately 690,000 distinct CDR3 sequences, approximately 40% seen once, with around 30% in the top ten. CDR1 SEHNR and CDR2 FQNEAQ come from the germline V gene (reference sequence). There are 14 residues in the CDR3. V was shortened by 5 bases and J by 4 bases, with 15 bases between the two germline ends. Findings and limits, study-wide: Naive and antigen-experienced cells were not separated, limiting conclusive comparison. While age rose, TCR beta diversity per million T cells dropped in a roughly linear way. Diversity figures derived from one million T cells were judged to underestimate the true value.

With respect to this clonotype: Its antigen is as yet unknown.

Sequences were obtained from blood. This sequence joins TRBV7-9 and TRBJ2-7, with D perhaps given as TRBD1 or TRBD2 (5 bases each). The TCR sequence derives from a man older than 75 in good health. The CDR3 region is CASSGTGPGYEQYF. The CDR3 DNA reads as TGTGCCAGCAGCGGAACGGGACCGGGGTACGAGCAGTACTTC.